These T cell receptor beta chains were read from a single sample in a study of control samples from healthy donors and cancer patients. TCRdb's table, derived via immunoSEQ multiplex PCR, lists solely in-frame clones and lacks some. The profile covers over 100,000 clones, with approximately 92% appearing a single time and 2.1% taken by the ten largest. The source material was blood. The receptor set was obtained from a woman between 50 and 59 years old in good health. Each CDR3 is given with its conserved first and last residue. The order of the fields is D gene, clone size, J gene, V gene, CDR3 protein, CDR3 DNA. A D gene is named only where the DNA matches it firmly. A row's size may be missing; if present it is once, few, many or a size class.

d_gene: TRBD1; abundance: -; j_gene: TRBJ2-1; v_gene: TRBV7-2; CDR3aa: CASSLVADRGRYNEQFF; CDR3nt: TGTGCCAGCAGCTTAGTCGCGGACAGGGGGCGTTACAATGAGCAGTTCTTC
d_gene: -; abundance: -; j_gene: TRBJ2-6; v_gene: TRBV28; CDR3aa: CASSFLSGANVLTF; CDR3nt: TGTGCCAGCAGTTTTTTGTCTGGGGCCAACGTCCTGACTTTC
d_gene: -; abundance: -; j_gene: TRBJ1-2; v_gene: TRBV3-1/TRBV3-2; CDR3aa: CASSQVGAGYTF; CDR3nt: TGTGCCAGCAGCCAGGTCGGTGCAGGGTATACCTTC
d_gene: -; abundance: -; j_gene: TRBJ2-1; v_gene: TRBV19; CDR3aa: CASRIGGGPGNEQFF; CDR3nt: TGTGCCAGCAGAATAGGGGGGGGGCCGGGAAATGAGCAGTTCTTC
d_gene: -; abundance: -; j_gene: TRBJ2-7; v_gene: TRBV19; CDR3aa: CASSMFSVAGQGSYEQYF; CDR3nt: TGTGCCAGTAGTATGTTCTCTGTGGCGGGGCAAGGATCCTACGAGCAGTACTTC
d_gene: -; abundance: -; j_gene: TRBJ2-2; v_gene: TRBV6-5; CDR3aa: CASTGGVGTGELFF; CDR3nt: TGTGCCAGCACAGGAGGAGTCGGCACCGGGGAGCTGTTTTTT
d_gene: -; abundance: -; j_gene: TRBJ1-3; v_gene: TRBV30; CDR3aa: CAWSRPGTSGNTIYF; CDR3nt: TGTGCCTGGAGTAGACCGGGTACCTCTGGAAACACCATATATTTT
d_gene: -; abundance: -; j_gene: TRBJ2-1; v_gene: TRBV11-2; CDR3aa: CASSLVLKYNEQFF; CDR3nt: TGTGCCAGCAGCTTAGTTCTCAAATACAATGAGCAGTTCTTC
d_gene: -; abundance: -; j_gene: TRBJ2-7; v_gene: TRBV10-1; CDR3aa: CASSRGTEPYEQYF; CDR3nt: TGCGCCAGCAGTCGAGGTACAGAACCCTACGAGCAGTACTTC
d_gene: -; abundance: -; j_gene: TRBJ2-1; v_gene: TRBV7-2; CDR3aa: CASSLGGAPSNEQFF; CDR3nt: TGTGCCAGCAGCTTAGGCGGGGCCCCCAGCAATGAGCAGTTCTTC
d_gene: -; abundance: -; j_gene: TRBJ1-1; v_gene: TRBV5-8; CDR3aa: CASSLEANTEAFF; CDR3nt: TGTGCCAGCAGCTTGGAGGCTAACACTGAAGCTTTCTTT
d_gene: -; abundance: -; j_gene: TRBJ1-2; v_gene: TRBV5-8; CDR3aa: CASSLRGIDYGYTF; CDR3nt: TGTGCCAGCAGCTTGCGGGGGATCGATTATGGCTACACCTTC
d_gene: -; abundance: -; j_gene: TRBJ1-1; v_gene: TRBV2; CDR3aa: CASSEGQTNTEAFF; CDR3nt: TGTGCCAGCAGTGAGGGTCAGACAAACACTGAAGCTTTCTTT
d_gene: TRBD1; abundance: -; j_gene: TRBJ2-3; v_gene: TRBV5-1; CDR3aa: CASSPRTGGRDTQYF; CDR3nt: TGCGCCAGCAGCCCAAGGACAGGGGGCAGAGATACGCAGTATTTT
d_gene: -; abundance: once; j_gene: TRBJ1-1; v_gene: TRBV6-1; CDR3aa: CASSEDRVNTEAFF; CDR3nt: TGTGCCAGCAGTGAAGACAGGGTGAACACTGAAGCTTTCTTT
d_gene: TRBD2; abundance: -; j_gene: TRBJ2-1; v_gene: TRBV7-9; CDR3aa: CASSSGTSGNYNEQFF; CDR3nt: TGTGCCAGCAGCTCCGGGACTAGCGGGAACTACAATGAGCAGTTCTTC
d_gene: TRBD2; abundance: -; j_gene: TRBJ2-3; v_gene: TRBV7-9; CDR3aa: CASSSAGSGRASLTDTQYF; CDR3nt: TGTGCCAGCAGCTCCGCAGGTAGCGGGAGGGCCAGTCTTACAGATACGCAGTATTTT
d_gene: TRBD1; abundance: -; j_gene: TRBJ2-4; v_gene: TRBV30; CDR3aa: CAWTPPGQKNIQYF; CDR3nt: TGTGCCTGGACCCCACCGGGACAGAAAAACATTCAGTACTTC
d_gene: -; abundance: -; j_gene: TRBJ1-2; v_gene: TRBV30; CDR3aa: CAWRSVAGSYGYTF; CDR3nt: TGTGCCTGGAGGTCGGTGGCAGGGAGCTATGGCTACACCTTC
d_gene: TRBD1; abundance: -; j_gene: TRBJ1-1; v_gene: TRBV28; CDR3aa: CASSGQGGLLNTEAFF; CDR3nt: TGTGCCAGCAGCGGACAGGGGGGGTTGCTGAACACTGAAGCTTTCTTT
d_gene: -; abundance: -; j_gene: TRBJ1-2; v_gene: TRBV18; CDR3aa: CASSPPVSRAYGYTF; CDR3nt: TGTGCCAGCTCACCCCCCGTGTCAAGGGCCTATGGCTACACCTTC
d_gene: -; abundance: -; j_gene: TRBJ1-1; v_gene: TRBV5-1; CDR3aa: CASTPWGGSTNTEAFF; CDR3nt: TGCGCCAGCACCCCCTGGGGGGGCTCCACGAACACTGAAGCTTTCTTT
d_gene: -; abundance: -; j_gene: TRBJ1-1; v_gene: TRBV3-1/TRBV3-2; CDR3aa: CASSQVEGAEAFF; CDR3nt: TGTGCCAGCAGCCAAGTTGAGGGGGCTGAAGCTTTCTTT
d_gene: -; abundance: few; j_gene: TRBJ2-7; v_gene: TRBV6-1; CDR3aa: CASSEALADSYEQYF; CDR3nt: TGTGCCAGCAGTGAAGCGCTGGCAGACTCCTACGAGCAGTACTTC
d_gene: -; abundance: -; j_gene: TRBJ1-4; v_gene: TRBV6-6; CDR3aa: CASSYGGGNEKLFF; CDR3nt: TGTGCCAGCAGTTACGGGGGTGGTAATGAAAAACTGTTTTTT
d_gene: -; abundance: -; j_gene: TRBJ2-7; v_gene: TRBV5-4; CDR3aa: CASSSVGGGNNRQYF; CDR3nt: TGTGCCAGCAGCTCCGTCGGGGGCGGGAATAACAGGCAGTACTTC
d_gene: -; abundance: -; j_gene: TRBJ1-3; v_gene: TRBV11-2; CDR3aa: CASSPPYRAITGNTIYF; CDR3nt: TGTGCCAGCAGCCCCCCGTACAGGGCTATCACTGGAAACACCATATATTTT
d_gene: TRBD2; abundance: -; j_gene: TRBJ2-3; v_gene: TRBV27; CDR3aa: CASRLSGTTVADTQYF; CDR3nt: TGTGCCAGCAGGCTGTCCGGGACTACAGTCGCAGATACGCAGTATTTT
d_gene: -; abundance: -; j_gene: TRBJ2-7; v_gene: TRBV28; CDR3aa: CASSLADSSYEQYF; CDR3nt: TGTGCCAGCAGTTTAGCGGACAGTAGCTACGAGCAGTACTTC
d_gene: -; abundance: -; j_gene: TRBJ1-6; v_gene: TRBV2; CDR3aa: CASSERASNSPLHF; CDR3nt: TGTGCCAGCAGTGAACGGGCCAGTAATTCACCCCTCCACTTT
d_gene: TRBD1; abundance: -; j_gene: TRBJ2-1; v_gene: TRBV19; CDR3aa: CASSDRGFADEQFF; CDR3nt: TGTGCCAGTAGTGACAGGGGGTTTGCGGATGAGCAGTTCTTC
d_gene: -; abundance: -; j_gene: TRBJ1-6; v_gene: TRBV6-1; CDR3aa: CASSVAHEGSSYNSPLHF; CDR3nt: TGTGCCAGCAGTGTAGCGCACGAGGGGAGCTCCTATAATTCACCCCTCCACTTT
d_gene: -; abundance: -; j_gene: TRBJ2-5; v_gene: TRBV7-2; CDR3aa: CASSLGGGGQETQYF; CDR3nt: TGTGCCAGCAGCTTAGGGGGCGGGGGCCAGGAGACCCAGTACTTC
d_gene: TRBD1; abundance: -; j_gene: TRBJ1-4; v_gene: TRBV2; CDR3aa: CASSEGGTDLEKLFF; CDR3nt: TGTGCCAGCAGTGAAGGAGGGACAGATTTAGAAAAACTGTTTTTT
d_gene: TRBD1; abundance: -; j_gene: TRBJ1-2; v_gene: TRBV19; CDR3aa: CASSITSLGQGANYGYTF; CDR3nt: TGTGCCAGTAGTATCACCTCACTTGGACAGGGGGCTAACTATGGCTACACCTTC
d_gene: -; abundance: -; j_gene: TRBJ1-1; v_gene: TRBV6-5; CDR3aa: CASSYKSGPEAFF; CDR3nt: TGTGCCAGCAGTTACAAGTCGGGACCTGAAGCTTTCTTT
d_gene: -; abundance: once; j_gene: TRBJ1-1; v_gene: TRBV3-1/TRBV3-2; CDR3aa: CASSQGHREGYTEAFF; CDR3nt: TGTGCCAGCAGCCAAGGGCACAGGGAAGGATACACTGAAGCTTTCTTT
d_gene: -; abundance: -; j_gene: TRBJ1-4; v_gene: TRBV19; CDR3aa: CASSIAHRVPNEKLFF; CDR3nt: TGTGCCAGTAGTATAGCCCACAGGGTACCTAATGAAAAACTGTTTTTT
d_gene: TRBD1; abundance: -; j_gene: TRBJ1-1; v_gene: TRBV7-8; CDR3aa: CASSMTGGSSEAFF; CDR3nt: TGTGCCAGCAGCATGACAGGGGGCAGCTCTGAAGCTTTCTTT
d_gene: -; abundance: few; j_gene: TRBJ1-6; v_gene: TRBV7-2; CDR3aa: CASGQGYINSPLHF; CDR3nt: TGTGCCAGCGGTCAGGGATACATTAATTCACCCCTCCACTTT
d_gene: -; abundance: -; j_gene: TRBJ1-5; v_gene: TRBV6-5; CDR3aa: CASSWGGSGQPQHF; CDR3nt: TGTGCCAGCAGTTGGGGCGGGTCGGGTCAGCCCCAGCATTTT
d_gene: -; abundance: -; j_gene: TRBJ2-2; v_gene: TRBV10-3; CDR3aa: CAISGALTGELFF; CDR3nt: TGTGCCATCAGTGGGGCCCTTACCGGGGAGCTGTTTTTT
d_gene: -; abundance: once; j_gene: TRBJ1-5; v_gene: TRBV5-8; CDR3aa: CASSLVRLNQPQHF; CDR3nt: TGTGCCAGCAGCTTGGTACGACTCAATCAGCCCCAGCATTTT